This T cell receptor (beta chain) is from a study of blood T cell repertoires in COVID-19 (dated by TCRdb to about 2020). For the wider study: The collaborator samples originated in the United States, Italy and Spain and spanned the acute and convalescent phases of COVID-19. The prospective study material was composed of cDNA or gDNA derived from T cells, B-cell-depleted T cells, or PBMCs. Deeply sampled blood TCRbeta repertoires from subjects exposed to, actively infected with, or recovered from COVID-19 were included in the dataset. The repertoires were made available in a free public database intended to serve as a resource for research on the immune response to SARS-CoV-2. The samples were drawn from the first 160 participants of the ongoing ImmuneRACE study and from 1,254 subjects provided by 6 global collaborators. A de-identified subject ID, COVID-19 status, age in years and sex were almost always included in the sample metadata. Where available, HLA class I and class II types were taken from metadata supplied by the sample provider and were not determined by assay-based typing.

Remarks on this clone: Its cognate antigen has yet to be identified. There are no base qualities to consult, and no much larger clone falls within one base.

TCRbeta CDR3 regions were amplified from genomic DNA by means of the immunoSEQ Assay, a bias-controlled multiplex PCR. The published analysis was carried out like this. The number of nucleated cells in each sample was estimated by amplification of reference gene primers within the assay. To quantify the absolute abundance of each unique TCRbeta CDR3 rearrangement, sequence reads were collapsed and filtered. For each sample, productive Simpson clonality was calculated as the square root of Simpson's diversity index over productive rearrangements. TCRdb mirrors the immuneACCESS table, restricted to in-frame sequences. Some clones are absent from its copies; in checked studies, under half trace to an unresolved V gene, and the reason for the others is unknown. V, J and clone size are those of that table, while D and trimming were read from the DNA. This sample lists 150,000 or so clones; around 86% were detected once. Clones ranked in the top ten supply less than 5.5% of the sample.

V drops 5 bases and J drops 8 bases, leaving 12 bases in between. Reading the germline V gene gives CDR1 SGHTA and CDR2 FQGTGA. The CDR3 has 12 amino acids, counting the end cysteine and phenylalanine. Only the CDR3 region is kept as DNA, spanning 36 bases read in frame from base 1. Results the study describes overall, beyond this receptor: How much clinical and demographic metadata was included differed by source and by participant, and the metadata was provided uncurated.

Participants in the prospective study were enrolled through a virtual design, were aged 18 to 89 years, and lived in about 25 United States geographic areas. In the prospective study, cohorts were assigned on the basis of participant-reported clinical history obtained from a screening survey and a study questionnaire. Recovered participants in ImmuneRACE Cohort 3 were defined as having two consecutive negative NP/OP PCR tests, clearance from a healthcare professional, or resolution of symptoms. In the prospective study, whole blood, serum and a nasopharyngeal or oropharyngeal swab were collected from each participant by mobile phlebotomists. Over a roughly 2-month period, participants in the prospective study had the option of providing additional blood draws and questionnaires. Blood samples from the prospective study were shipped frozen or at room temperature prior to DNA extraction.

The sequenced material came from PBMCs or T cells enriched from blood (not recorded which). The chain was built from TRBV7-3 and TRBJ1-2, with the D gene not confidently named. The TCR was taken from a man aged 50-60 years who had recovered from COVID-19. The CDR3 region reads CASSRLVGGYTF. The DNA sequence follows: TGTGCCAGCAGCCGATTGGTGGGCGGCTACACCTTC.